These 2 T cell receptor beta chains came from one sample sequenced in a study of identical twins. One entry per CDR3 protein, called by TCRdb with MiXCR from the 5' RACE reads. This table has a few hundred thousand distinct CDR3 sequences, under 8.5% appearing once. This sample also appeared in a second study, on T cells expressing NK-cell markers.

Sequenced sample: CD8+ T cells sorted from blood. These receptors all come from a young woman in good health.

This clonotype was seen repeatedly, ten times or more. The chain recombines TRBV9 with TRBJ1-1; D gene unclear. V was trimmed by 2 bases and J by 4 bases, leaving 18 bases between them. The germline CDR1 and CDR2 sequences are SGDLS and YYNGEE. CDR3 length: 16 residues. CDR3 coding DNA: TGTGCCAGCAGCGTGTCACCAGAGGCCAGAGGCACTGAAGCTTTCTTT. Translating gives CASSVSPEARGTEAFF.

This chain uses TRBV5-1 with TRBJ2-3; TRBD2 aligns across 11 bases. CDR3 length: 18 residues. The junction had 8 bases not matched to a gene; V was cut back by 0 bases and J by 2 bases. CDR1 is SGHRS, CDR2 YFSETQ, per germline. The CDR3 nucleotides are TGCGCCAGCAGCTTGGGACTAGCGGGGAGCGACCCCACAGATACGCAGTATTTT. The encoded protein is CASSLGLAGSDPTDTQYF.